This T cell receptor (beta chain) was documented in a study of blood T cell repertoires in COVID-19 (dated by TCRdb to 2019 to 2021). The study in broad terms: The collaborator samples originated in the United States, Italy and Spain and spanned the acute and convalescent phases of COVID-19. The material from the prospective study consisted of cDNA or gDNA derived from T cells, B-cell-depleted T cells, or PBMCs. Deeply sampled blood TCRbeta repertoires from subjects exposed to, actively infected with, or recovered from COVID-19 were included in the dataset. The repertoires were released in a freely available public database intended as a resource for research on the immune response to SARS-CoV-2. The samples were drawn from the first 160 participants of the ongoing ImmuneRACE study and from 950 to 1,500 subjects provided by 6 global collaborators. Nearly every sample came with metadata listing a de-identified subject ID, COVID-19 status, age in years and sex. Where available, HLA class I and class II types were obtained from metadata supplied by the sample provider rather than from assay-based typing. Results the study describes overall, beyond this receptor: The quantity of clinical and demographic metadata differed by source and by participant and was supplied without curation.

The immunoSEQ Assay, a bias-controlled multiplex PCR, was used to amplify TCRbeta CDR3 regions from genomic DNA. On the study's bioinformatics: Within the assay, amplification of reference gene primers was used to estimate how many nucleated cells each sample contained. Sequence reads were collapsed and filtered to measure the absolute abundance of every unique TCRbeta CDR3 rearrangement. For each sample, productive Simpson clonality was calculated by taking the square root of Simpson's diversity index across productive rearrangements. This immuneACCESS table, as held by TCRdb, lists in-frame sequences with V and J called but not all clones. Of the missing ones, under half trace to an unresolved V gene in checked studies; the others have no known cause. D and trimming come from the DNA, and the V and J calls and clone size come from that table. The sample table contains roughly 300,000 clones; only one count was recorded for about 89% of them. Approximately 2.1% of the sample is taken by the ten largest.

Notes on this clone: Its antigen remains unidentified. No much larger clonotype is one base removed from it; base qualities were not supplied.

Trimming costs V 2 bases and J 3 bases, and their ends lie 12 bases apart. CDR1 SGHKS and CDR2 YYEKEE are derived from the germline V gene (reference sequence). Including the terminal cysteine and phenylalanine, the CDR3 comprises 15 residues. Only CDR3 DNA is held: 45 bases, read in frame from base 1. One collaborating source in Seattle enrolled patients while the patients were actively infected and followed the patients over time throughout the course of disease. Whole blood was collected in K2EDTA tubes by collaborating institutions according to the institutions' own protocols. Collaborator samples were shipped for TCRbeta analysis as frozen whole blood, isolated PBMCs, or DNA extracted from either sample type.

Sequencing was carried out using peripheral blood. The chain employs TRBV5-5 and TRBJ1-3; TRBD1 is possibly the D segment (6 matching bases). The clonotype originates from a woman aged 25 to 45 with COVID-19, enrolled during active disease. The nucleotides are TGTGCCAGCAGCTTATACCACAGGGATGGAAACACCATATATTTT. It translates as CASSLYHRDGNTIYF.